This entry lists 19 T cell receptor beta chains sequenced from one sample in a study of cytomegalovirus exposure and HLA in healthy donors. PCR primers comprised 60 Vbeta and 13 Jbeta primers. Sequencing used immunoSEQ multiplex PCR; TCRdb keeps in-frame clones, though not all of them. The table includes approximately 130,000 clones, more than 75% detected once. Sequencing was done on a sample of PBMCs. All receptors come from a woman in her 50s in good health and CMV-seropositive.

The CDR3 sequence is CASSQERDIGTDTQYF. The CDR3 DNA sequence: TGCGCCAGCAGCCAAGAAAGGGACATCGGCACAGATACGCAGTATTTT. The chain uses TRBV4-1 and TRBJ2-3; tentative D call: TRBD1 (6 bases). Germline CDR1 is MGHRA and CDR2 is YSYEKL. The CDR3 has 16 residues. The V gene lost 0 bases and the J gene lost 1 base, with 11 bases spanning the gap.

The genes are TRBV7-2 and TRBJ1-1; possibly TRBD1 for D (6 bases). Deletions cut 3 bases from V and 5 bases from J, with 10 bases between. CDR3 length: 13 amino acids. Germline CDR1 SGHTA, CDR2 FQGNSA. The CDR3 sequence is CASSLDRSTEAFF. CDR3 sequence (DNA): TGTGCCAGCAGCTTGGACAGATCAACTGAAGCTTTCTTT.

This clone has only a few counts. The CDR3 bases are TGTGCCAGCAGCCTCTGGACAGGGCTTAATGAAAAACTGTTTTTT. Its translation is CASSLWTGLNEKLFF. This chain joins TRBV13 and TRBJ1-4, with TRBD1 identical over 8 bases. The CDR3 runs 15 residues. The junction had 6 bases not matched to a gene; V was cut back by 5 bases and J by 4 bases. Germline values: CDR1 PRHDT, CDR2 FYEKMQ (reference sequence).

The rearrangement links TRBV15 to TRBJ2-6; 9 bases are shared with TRBD1. V dropped 5 bases and J dropped 1; count of bases not matched to a gene: 12. The V gene's germline CDR1 is LNHNV and CDR2 YYDKDF (reference sequence). The CDR3 totals 19 residues. CDR3 bases: TGTGCCACCAGCGGACTTTCGGGACAGGGAAGGTCTGGGGCCAACGTCCTGACTTTC. Translation: CATSGLSGQGRSGANVLTF.

The count of this clone is one. The chain has TRBV11-3 and TRBJ2-1; the match to TRBD2 covers 11 bases. CDR1 and CDR2 from the germline V gene are SGHNT and YENEEA. J was trimmed by 9 bases and V by 5 bases; bases with no gene match: 9. The CDR3 covers 15 residues. CDR3 in DNA: TGTGCCAGCAGCCGTGAACTAGCGGGAGTCGGTGAGCAGTTCTTC. Protein: CASSRELAGVGEQFF.

The V call is TRBV6-5, the J call TRBJ1-2; D gene unclear. Trimming cost V 1 base and J 6 bases, with 6 bases left between them. This CDR3 comprises 12 residues. In germline, CDR1 is MNHEY, CDR2 SVGAGI. The CDR3 reads CASSYLGDGYTF. CDR3 DNA: TGTGCCAGCAGTTACTTGGGCGATGGCTACACCTTC.

CDR3 amino acids: CASTLQGQTRNTIYF. The CDR3 DNA reads TGTGCCAGCACCTTACAGGGACAGACTAGAAACACCATATATTTT. J is TRBJ1-3 and V is TRBV2, with 7 bases fitting TRBD1. In germline, CDR1 is SNHLY, CDR2 FYNNEI. The CDR3 loop spans 15 amino acids. With 7 bases clipped from V and 5 bases from J, the junction kept 11 bases outside the gene matches.

The rearrangement links TRBV7-3 to TRBJ2-3; D uncertain. Germline CDR1 is SGHTA and CDR2 is FQGTGA. Trimming left V 5 bases short and J 2 bases short, with 8 bases between. CDR3 length: 13 amino acids. CDR3 DNA sequence: TGTGCCAGCAGCCCCCGACTCACAGATACGCAGTATTTT. It specifies CASSPRLTDTQYF.

The V gene is TRBV7-2, the J gene TRBJ2-7, with 7 bases fitting TRBD1. Trimming removed 5 bases from V and 3 bases from J; junction bases left unmatched: 4. Germline CDR1 is SGHTA and CDR2 is FQGNSA. The CDR3 spans 13 residues. The CDR3 bases are TGTGCCAGCAGCACCCGGACAGGCTACGAGCAGTACTTC. Encoded protein: CASSTRTGYEQYF.

V gene TRBV19 combines with J gene TRBJ1-5, with TRBD1 matching 8 bases. V lost 3 bases and J lost 4; bases outside the gene matches: 8. The CDR3 is 16 amino acids. Looked up from germline, CDR1 is LNHDA and CDR2 is SQIVND (reference sequence). CDR3 nucleotide sequence: TGTGCCAGTAGTATGGGGGGACAGGCGATGAATCAGCCCCAGCATTTT. As protein: CASSMGGQAMNQPQHF. Looking up the rest from reference TRBV19 and TRBJ1-5 gives the full variable domain: DGGITQSPKYLFRKEGQNVTLSCEQNLNHDAMYWYRQDPGQGLRLIYYSQIVNDFQKGDIAEGYSVSREKKESFPLTVTSAQKNPTAFYLCASSMGGQAMNQPQHFGDGTRLSIL.

The chain's CDR3 is CASSYPTGAHTEAFF. Written as DNA, the CDR3 is TGTGCCAGCAGCTACCCCACAGGGGCCCACACTGAAGCTTTCTTT. This chain connects TRBV5-4 to TRBJ1-1, with 7 bases lining up with TRBD1. V shed 3 bases, J shed 3 bases, and the junction held 8 bases outside the gene matches. This CDR3 has 15 residues. Germline CDR1 and CDR2: SGHNT and YYREEE (reference sequence).

V usage is TRBV19 and J usage is TRBJ1-6; D is possibly TRBD1 (6 bases). Trimming pared 3 bases from V and 10 bases from J, leaving 13 bases between. Germline CDR1 reads LNHDA; CDR2 reads SQIVND (reference sequence). This CDR3 spans 14 amino acids. The CDR3 DNA sequence: TGTGCCAGTAGTATCACGGGGGGCGAATCACCCCTCCACTTT. Residues: CASSITGGESPLHF.

The chain has TRBV4-1 and TRBJ1-1; TRBD1 agrees at 9 bases. The CDR3 has 15 residues. V shed 1 base and J 7 bases; nucleotides not matched to a gene: 7. In germline, CDR1 is MGHRA, CDR2 YSYEKL. The DNA for the CDR3 is TGCGCCAGCAGCCAAGGATGGGACAGGGAGGGTGAAGCTTTCTTT. This sequence encodes CASSQGWDREGEAFF.

This clone was counted once. The chain is built from TRBV4-3 and TRBJ2-3; D not resolved. V lost 0 bases and J lost 6, with 7 bases in between. The CDR3 is 13 amino acids. From germline, CDR1 is LGHNA and CDR2 YSLEER. For the CDR3, the DNA is TGCGCCAGCAGCCAAGATTTAACTGATACGCAGTATTTT. It specifies CASSQDLTDTQYF.

This clone appeared a few times. The gene calls are TRBV5-1 and TRBJ1-3; the D is unclear. The V end lost 0 bases, the J end lost 3 bases, and 7 bases lay between the germline ends. Germline V gene lookup returns CDR1 SGHRS and CDR2 YFSETQ. The CDR3 covers 14 residues. The CDR3 region has the DNA TGCGCCAGCAGCTTGGACCTATATGGAAACACCATATATTTT. Protein sequence: CASSLDLYGNTIYF.

V and J are TRBV30 and TRBJ1-1; D perhaps matches TRBD1 (5 bases). The CDR3 has 12 residues. Germline CDR1 reads GTSNPN; CDR2 reads SVGIG (reference sequence). V was pared by 0 bases and J by 12 bases, with 14 bases between. CDR3 amino acids: CAWSVRTRPTFF. In nucleotides, the CDR3 is TGTGCCTGGAGTGTACGGACAAGGCCAACTTTCTTT.

This chain uses TRBV6-1 with TRBJ1-1; TRBD1 aligns across 8 bases. Trimming removed 3 bases from V and 5 bases from J; junction bases left unmatched: 5. Germline CDR1 MNHNS, CDR2 SASEGT. This CDR3 has 14 residues. The CDR3 sequence: CASSDRGRETEAFF. The CDR3 bases are TGTGCCAGCAGTGACAGGGGGCGAGAGACTGAAGCTTTCTTT.

This sequence joins TRBV10-2 and TRBJ2-1; no firm D call. Trimming stripped 0 bases from V and 0 bases from J, with 12 bases between. The CDR3 covers 17 residues. The germline CDR1 and CDR2 sequences are WSHSY and SAAADI. CDR3 sequence: CASSESLVLSSYNEQFF. The CDR3 nucleotides read TGCGCCAGCAGTGAGTCGCTCGTCCTAAGCTCCTACAATGAGCAGTTCTTC.

The chain uses TRBV7-8 and TRBJ1-1, with D possibly being TRBD1 (6 bases). This CDR3 contains 13 residues. V lost 3 bases and J lost 4, with 9 bases in between. Germline V lookup: CDR1 SGHVS, CDR2 FQNEAQ. The CDR3 sequence: CASSFQGRTEAFF. The CDR3 coding sequence is TGTGCCAGCAGCTTTCAGGGGCGCACTGAAGCTTTCTTT.